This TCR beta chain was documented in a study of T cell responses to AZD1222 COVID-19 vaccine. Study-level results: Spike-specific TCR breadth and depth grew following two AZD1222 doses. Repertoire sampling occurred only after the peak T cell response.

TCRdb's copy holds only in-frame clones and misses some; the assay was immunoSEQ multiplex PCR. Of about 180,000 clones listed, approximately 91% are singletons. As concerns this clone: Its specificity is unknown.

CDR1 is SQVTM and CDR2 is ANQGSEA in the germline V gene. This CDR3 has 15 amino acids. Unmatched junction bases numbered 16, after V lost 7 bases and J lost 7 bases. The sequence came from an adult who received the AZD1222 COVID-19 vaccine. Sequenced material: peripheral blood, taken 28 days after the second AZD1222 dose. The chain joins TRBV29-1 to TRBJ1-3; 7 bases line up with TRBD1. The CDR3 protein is CSAASGTGVGNTIYF. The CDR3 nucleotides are TGCAGCGCCGCCTCGGGTACAGGGGTTGGTAACACCATATATTTT.